This TCR beta chain came from a study of the immune and genomic landscape of osteosarcoma (dated by TCRdb to 2018 to 2021). With respect to the entire study: The overall cohort included 48 pediatric and adult patients with high-grade osteosarcoma, and the median age at diagnosis was roughly 25 years (range roughly 5-85). The cohort was enriched for poor-risk disease, with 73% showing unfavorable pathologic response to standard therapy and approximately 66% deceased. The study aimed to explain the limited clinical activity of immune checkpoint inhibitors in osteosarcoma. To define immunogenic potential, the study profiled osteosarcoma specimens using whole genome, RNA and T-cell receptor sequencing along with immunohistochemistry and reverse phase protein arrays. Three patients contributed a couple of samples from the same tumor site. In the overall cohort, 55% to 65% of patients were male, and localized disease at diagnosis was presented by 75% to 85% of patients. To characterize the osteosarcoma immunogenomic landscape, TCR sequencing results were integrated with transcriptome, protein array and immunostaining data.

Summary of the overall study and its limitations: Alongside the frozen tumor specimens, matched blood was collected from only a couple of patients. In five cases, a single hyperexpanded clone dominated the repertoire, and each of these five cases had fewer than 100 T-cell clonotypes. Sample size was not determined by any statistical method, because osteosarcoma is rare and all possible samples were collected. Higher TCR productive clonality was observed in the immune-hot C3 cluster than in the cold C1 cluster, although TCR productive clonality remained low overall. Productive TCR clonality was found to be low overall, with an average of 0.09 and a maximum of 0.3, which suggested limited T-cell clonal expansion. Clonality benchmarks were derived from external normal skin and healthy peripheral blood data rather than from matched normal tissue.

TCR beta chain CDR3 regions were immunosequenced with the ImmunoSEQ Assay (Adaptive Biotechnologies). Under the source paper's analysis protocol: The ImmunoSEQ Analyzer platform was used to export TCRB rearrangements, read counts, read proportions and gene usage. T-cell clonality was calculated on productive rearrangements as 1 minus Pielou's evenness. In the clonal space homeostasis analysis, clonotypes were grouped as rare, small, medium, large or hyperexpanded (0.01 to 1 of the repertoire). TCR productive clonality was compared across immune clusters C1, C2 and C3 using the Wilcoxon rank sum test. TCRdb limited this immuneACCESS table to in-frame rearrangements with V and J called. A share of clones is missing; checked studies link under half to unresolved V genes, and the rest is unexplained. That table is the source of V, J and clone size, and D and trimming were worked out from the DNA. The sample table lists fewer than 6,000 clones, 75% to 85% of them with a count of one. Of the sample, 6.2% falls within the top ten clones.

Remarks on this clone: Its specific antigen is unknown. No qualities accompany the bases; no much larger clone lies one base away.

The V end loses 1 base and the J end loses 5 bases, and a stretch of 7 bases separates them. Including cysteine and phenylalanine, the CDR3 has 13 amino acids. CDR3 DNA is the only sequence kept; it has 39 bases, read in frame from the first base. CDR1 and CDR2, per the germline V gene (reference sequence), are MNHEY and SMNVEV. The tumors sampled were post-treatment primary, local recurrence and metastasis specimens taken from patients with a poor prognosis. In this chain, TRBV27 is recombined with TRBJ2-3; there is no confident call for the D gene. The clonotype originates from a human donor with osteosarcoma. Sequenced sample: osteosarcoma tumor tissue from the lung. The CDR3 reads CASSLYRGDTQYF. The nucleotide sequence reads TGTGCCAGCAGTTTATACCGAGGAGATACGCAGTATTTT.